This T cell receptor (beta chain) was identified in a study of control samples from healthy donors and cancer patients. Sequencing was performed with immunoSEQ multiplex PCR; in TCRdb, only in-frame clones are kept and a portion is missing. The repertoire holds approximately 140,000 clones, with 88% as singletons. The J segment lost 8 bases and the V segment lost 4 bases, leaving 5 bases of the junction unmatched. The CDR3 runs to 15 residues. CDR1 and CDR2 from the germline V gene are KGHDR and SFDVKD. The chain links TRBV24-1 to TRBJ2-1; 12 nucleotides agree with TRBD2. The TCR comes from a woman younger than 45 in good health. Material for sequencing was blood. CDR3 amino acids: CATSETSGSSYEQFF. The CDR3 nucleotides are TGTGCCACCAGTGAGACTAGCGGGAGTTCGTATGAGCAGTTCTTC.